This T cell receptor (beta chain) was captured by sequencing in a study of blood T cells in healthy people across ages. Individuals who donated were healthy Caucasians from Russia aged about 6 to 90. About 10 milliliters of peripheral blood were drawn from each donor. Germline V gene lookup returns CDR1 SGHKS and CDR2 YYEKEE (reference sequence). The ends were cut back, 0 bases at V and 6 bases at J, with 16 bases in the middle. CDR3 size: 16 residues. The second PCR ran about 6 to 11 cycles with a sample-barcoded 5' primer and J-beta primers. Each CDR3 protein gets one entry after TCRdb re-called the 5' RACE reads with MiXCR. This table has 500,000 to 700,000 distinct CDR3 sequences, 25% to 30% appearing once. The sample holds many counts of this clonotype. Its antigen is unidentified. Study results and caveats: Long-lived donors exceeded aged donors in naive CD4+ cells and diversity. With age, beta diversity per million T cells declined roughly linearly, significantly by 30 to 40.

The origin of this receptor is an elderly woman in good health. J is TRBJ1-5 and V is TRBV5-5; D is perhaps TRBD1 (6 bases). Input material: blood. For the CDR3, the DNA is TGTGCCAGCAGCTTGGTCCAGGGGTACAATGGTCAGCCCCAGCATTTT. This encodes CASSLVQGYNGQPQHF.